This is a list of T cell receptor beta chains from one sample in a study of T cell responses to AZD1222 COVID-19 vaccine. Some clones are missing from TCRdb's copy, which holds only in-frame ones; the method was immunoSEQ multiplex PCR. This table has under 80,000 clones, less than 85% appearing once. The material sequenced was peripheral blood, taken on day 0 of MenACWY control vaccination. These receptors were obtained from an adult in good health. CDR3s include the opening cysteine and the closing phenylalanine or tryptophan. The order of the fields is clone size, J gene, D gene, V gene, CDR3 DNA, CDR3 protein. A D gene is named only where the DNA matches it firmly. Clone size is not always given. Where it is, it says once, few, many or a class for expanded clones.

abundance: -
j_gene: TRBJ1-2
d_gene: TRBD1
v_gene: TRBV6-1
CDR3nt: TGTGCCAGCAGTGAAGGGACAGGGAGGTATGGCTACACCTTC
CDR3aa: CASSEGTGRYGYTF

abundance: once
j_gene: TRBJ2-1
d_gene: -
v_gene: TRBV6-5
CDR3nt: TGTGCCAGCAGTCAACAGGGCCTCTCCTACAATGAGCAGTTCTTC
CDR3aa: CASSQQGLSYNEQFF

abundance: -
j_gene: TRBJ2-7
d_gene: -
v_gene: TRBV28
CDR3nt: TGTGCCAGCAGTCCCCCCGGGCCAGGGCACTACGAGCAGTACTTC
CDR3aa: CASSPPGPGHYEQYF

abundance: -
j_gene: TRBJ2-5
d_gene: TRBD1
v_gene: TRBV5-1
CDR3nt: TGCGCCAGCAGCTTGGCCACAGGGGTTCAAGAGACCCAGTACTTC
CDR3aa: CASSLATGVQETQYF

abundance: -
j_gene: TRBJ1-2
d_gene: -
v_gene: TRBV19
CDR3nt: TGTGCCAGTAGTATGGGGCCAGGGCTTGGCTACACCTTC
CDR3aa: CASSMGPGLGYTF

abundance: few
j_gene: TRBJ2-2
d_gene: TRBD1
v_gene: TRBV19
CDR3nt: TGTTACAGGGGGAAAAAGAACACCGGGGAGCTGTTTTTT
CDR3aa: CYRGKKNTGELFF

abundance: -
j_gene: TRBJ2-5
d_gene: -
v_gene: TRBV9
CDR3nt: TGTGCCAGCAGCCCCGCGGGGAGGGAGACCCAGTACTTC
CDR3aa: CASSPAGRETQYF

abundance: -
j_gene: TRBJ1-2
d_gene: -
v_gene: TRBV21-1
CDR3nt: TGTGCCACCCCGCGGGGGGGCTTTGGCTACACCTTC
CDR3aa: CATPRGGFGYTF

abundance: -
j_gene: TRBJ1-2
d_gene: -
v_gene: TRBV6-5
CDR3nt: TGTGCCAGTGGAGGTCTCTATGGCTACACCTTC
CDR3aa: CASGGLYGYTF

abundance: few
j_gene: TRBJ2-5
d_gene: -
v_gene: TRBV2
CDR3nt: TGTGCCAGCATTGGACTGCCAGAGACCCAGTACTTC
CDR3aa: CASIGLPETQYF

abundance: -
j_gene: TRBJ2-1
d_gene: -
v_gene: TRBV5-4
CDR3nt: TGTGCCAGCAGCCGATCTATGGGGGATGAGCAGTTCTTC
CDR3aa: CASSRSMGDEQFF

abundance: -
j_gene: TRBJ1-2
d_gene: -
v_gene: TRBV29-1
CDR3nt: TGCAGCGTCGTCAAAGGATATGGCTACACCTTC
CDR3aa: CSVVKGYGYTF

abundance: many
j_gene: TRBJ2-3
d_gene: -
v_gene: TRBV19
CDR3nt: TGTGCCAGTAGTAAAAGTGTGGGGGGAGATACGCAGTATTTT
CDR3aa: CASSKSVGGDTQYF

abundance: -
j_gene: TRBJ1-2
d_gene: TRBD1
v_gene: TRBV5-4
CDR3nt: TGTGCCAGCAGCTTGGGAACAGGGGGAAGAGGTGGCTACACCTTC
CDR3aa: CASSLGTGGRGGYTF

abundance: -
j_gene: TRBJ2-2
d_gene: TRBD1
v_gene: TRBV5-1
CDR3nt: TGCGCCAGCAGCTTGAGACAGGGCACTGGGACCGGGGAGCTGTTTTTT
CDR3aa: CASSLRQGTGTGELFF

abundance: once
j_gene: TRBJ2-7
d_gene: -
v_gene: TRBV7-9
CDR3nt: TGTGCCAGCAGCTTCGGCGGGACCTCCTACGAGCAGTACTTC
CDR3aa: CASSFGGTSYEQYF

abundance: -
j_gene: TRBJ1-1
d_gene: -
v_gene: TRBV18
CDR3nt: TGTGCCAGCTCACCCGGACGGATGAACACTGAAGCTTTCTTT
CDR3aa: CASSPGRMNTEAFF

abundance: -
j_gene: TRBJ1-2
d_gene: -
v_gene: TRBV12-3/TRBV12-4
CDR3nt: TGTGCCAGCAGTTTAGAGGTGCTGGCAAGAACCTTC
CDR3aa: CASSLEVLARTF

abundance: -
j_gene: TRBJ1-4
d_gene: TRBD1
v_gene: TRBV13
CDR3nt: TGTGCCAGCAGCTCTGGACAGGGCTCGGATGAAAAACTGTTTTTT
CDR3aa: CASSSGQGSDEKLFF

abundance: few
j_gene: TRBJ1-1
d_gene: -
v_gene: TRBV10-3
CDR3nt: TGTGCCTCCCGGGGGCAGGTCAACACTGAAGCTTTCTTT
CDR3aa: CASRGQVNTEAFF